The 8 T cell receptor beta chains presented below share a single source sample, sequenced in a study of response to subunit inactivated influenza vaccine. TCRdb re-called the RT-PCR reads through MiXCR, storing one row per CDR3 protein. The sample contains some 850,000 distinct CDR3 sequences, roughly 20% of which appear only once. Source: PBMCs from blood, taken 5 days after vaccination. The receptors come from a man over 45 who received an inactivated influenza vaccine.

The gene calls are TRBV4-2 and TRBJ2-6; D unclear. The V end lost 0 bases, the J end lost 0 bases, and 9 bases lay between the germline ends. CDR1 and CDR2 (germline): LGHNA, YNFKEQ. This CDR3 contains 17 residues. CDR3 loop: CASSQDGQASGANVLTF. CDR3 DNA sequence: TGTGCCAGCAGCCAAGATGGCCAGGCCTCTGGGGCCAACGTCCTGACTTTC.

This clonotype appeared a few times. The rearrangement uses TRBV6-5 and TRBJ2-7; D is perhaps TRBD2 (6 bases). The CDR3 length is 17 residues. Germline CDR1 MNHEY, CDR2 SVGAGI. Trimming took 4 bases from V and 2 from J, leaving 21 bases between them. The CDR3 is CASSSRNWASAAYEQYF. The CDR3, as DNA: TGTGCCAGCAGTTCTAGAAATTGGGCTAGCGCAGCCTACGAGCAGTACTTC.

This sequence joins TRBV12-3 or TRBV12-4 and TRBJ1-2; 8 bases align to TRBD1. This CDR3 is built from 16 residues. J gave up 8 bases and V 2 bases, and 13 bases lay outside the gene matches. For the CDR3, the DNA is TGTGCCAGCAGTTTAAAGGACAGGGCTAGGGAGATGGGCTACACCTTC. This gives the protein CASSLKDRAREMGYTF.

J is TRBJ1-1 and V is TRBV12-3 or TRBV12-4; D not certain. The CDR3 loop spans 13 amino acids. The V gene lost 8 bases and the J gene lost 5 bases, with 15 bases spanning the gap. This CDR3 is CASGNPTGTEAFF. The DNA of the CDR3 is TGTGCCAGCGGAAACCCCACGGGAACTGAAGCTTTCTTT.

The chain joins TRBV7-2 to TRBJ2-3; possible D gene TRBD2, 6 bases. The V gene's germline CDR1 is SGHTA and CDR2 FQGNSA. Deletions cut 4 bases from V and 5 bases from J, with 13 bases between. The length of the CDR3 is 14 residues. CDR3 loop: CASSSSTGLDTQYF. CDR3 nucleotide sequence: TGTGCCAGCAGCTCGTCCACGGGACTAGATACGCAGTATTTT.

As to this clonotype: A much larger clonotype is one base distant, so this may be a read error. This chain connects TRBV6-2 or TRBV6-3 to TRBJ2-2; 10 bases match TRBD1. CDR1 and CDR2 from the germline V gene are MNHEY and SVGEGT. The CDR3 extends over 15 amino acids. CDR3 protein: CDSSYRDRGAGELFF. In DNA form, the CDR3 reads TGTGACAGCAGTTACAGGGACAGGGGCGCCGGGGAGCTGTTTTTT.

The rearrangement joins TRBV28 to TRBJ2-5, with D possibly matching TRBD1 (6 bases). The V gene's germline CDR1 is MDHEN and CDR2 SYDVKM. The CDR3 consists of 13 residues. V was cut by 5 bases and J by 1 base, with 8 bases left in between. The CDR3: CASSTGFQETQYF. DNA of the CDR3: TGTGCCAGCAGTACAGGGTTCCAAGAGACCCAGTACTTC.

J is TRBJ1-5 and V is TRBV20-1; D uncertain. The CDR3 is 17 amino acids. The germline V gene encodes CDR1 DFQATT and CDR2 SNEGSKA (reference sequence). The ends were cut back, 2 bases at V and 0 bases at J, with 17 bases in the middle. The CDR3 nucleotides are TGCAGTGCTAGAAAGTCCAGGACGCCTTATAGCAATCAGCCCCAGCATTTT. Translating gives CSARKSRTPYSNQPQHF.